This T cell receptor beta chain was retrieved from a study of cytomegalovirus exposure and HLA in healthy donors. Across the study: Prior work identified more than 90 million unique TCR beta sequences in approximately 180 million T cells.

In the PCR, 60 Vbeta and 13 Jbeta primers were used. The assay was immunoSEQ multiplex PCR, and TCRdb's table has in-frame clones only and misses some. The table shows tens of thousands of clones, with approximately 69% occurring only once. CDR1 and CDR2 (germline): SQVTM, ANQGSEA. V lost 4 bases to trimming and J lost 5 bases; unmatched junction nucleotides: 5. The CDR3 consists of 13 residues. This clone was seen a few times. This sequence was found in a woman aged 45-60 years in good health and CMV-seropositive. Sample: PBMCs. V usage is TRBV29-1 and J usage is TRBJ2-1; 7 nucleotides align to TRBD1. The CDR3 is CSVVTGVNNEQFF. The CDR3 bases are TGCAGCGTTGTTACAGGGGTTAACAATGAGCAGTTCTTC.